This T cell receptor (beta chain) was obtained from a study of cytomegalovirus exposure and HLA in healthy donors. The PCR employed 60 Vbeta primers together with 13 Jbeta primers. This table comes from immunoSEQ multiplex PCR, and its TCRdb copy is limited to in-frame clones, with some not included. The data contain about 190,000 clones, roughly three quarters of them singletons. Trimming left V 3 bases short and J 1 base short, with 10 bases between. CDR1 is SGHTA, CDR2 FQGTGA, per germline. The CDR3 sequence is 14 residues long. This sequence was found in a woman younger than 30 in good health and CMV-seronegative. The V call is TRBV7-3, the J call TRBJ2-7; D is perhaps TRBD2 (6 bases). Sequenced: PBMCs. The CDR3 DNA reads TGTGCCAGCAGCTTTGCGGGACCTTCCTACGAGCAGTACTTC. It yields the protein CASSFAGPSYEQYF.